The 26 T cell receptor beta chains listed next were all sequenced from one sample in a study of blood T cells in healthy people across ages (dated by TCRdb to about 2015). The method behind the library was 5' RACE. The sequencer was an Illumina HiSeq 2500. A second about 7 to 12 cycle PCR used a sample-barcoded 5' primer and a J-beta primer mix. TCRdb cleaned the public reads at Q25 with fastp, built clones with MiXCR and kept in-frame beta chains. When rows share a CDR3 protein, they turn into one entry using the most common DNA and genes. The sample table holds just over 800,000 distinct CDR3 sequences, of which 62% were seen once. The ten largest account for approximately 30% of the sample. The sequenced material came from blood. The receptors derive from a man aged 25-45 years in good health.

This rearrangement joins TRBV9 to TRBJ2-1, with D perhaps matching TRBD2 (6 bases). Germline V gene data show CDR1 as SGDLS and CDR2 as YYNGEE. This CDR3 has 14 amino acids. Trimming cost V 3 bases and J 5 bases, with 12 bases left between them. CDR3 nucleotides: TGTGCCAGCAGCGGCTGGGACTTTAACAATGAGCAGTTCTTC. Its translation is CASSGWDFNNEQFF.

The chain couples TRBV9 to TRBJ2-1; D is possibly TRBD1 (5 bases). Looked up from germline, CDR1 is SGDLS and CDR2 is YYNGEE. The CDR3 covers 17 residues. The V end was cut by 0 bases, the J end by 8 bases, with 21 bases between. The CDR3 sequence is CASSVGVRRQHDDEQFF. CDR3 nucleotides: TGTGCCAGCAGCGTAGGGGTAAGGAGACAGCACGACGATGAGCAGTTCTTC. The whole variable domain, remainder taken from reference TRBV9 and TRBJ2-1, is DSGVTQTPKHLITATGQRVTLRCSPRSGDLSVYWYQQSLDQGLQFLIQYYNGEERAKGNILERFSAQQFPDLHSELNLSSLELGDSALYFCASSVGVRRQHDDEQFFGPGTRLTVL.

This chain uses TRBV5-1 with TRBJ2-3, with D unclear. This CDR3 spans 15 amino acids. V shed 3 bases and J shed 1 base, with 12 bases lying between them. In germline, CDR1 is SGHRS, CDR2 YFSETQ. Here the CDR3 DNA reads TGCGCCAGCAGCTCCGGGCAGTCTGGCACAGATACGCAGTATTTT. This sequence encodes CASSSGQSGTDTQYF.

The chain links TRBV9 to TRBJ2-7; TRBD2 matches 12 bases. In germline, CDR1 is SGDLS, CDR2 YYNGEE. Unmatched junction bases numbered 16, after V lost 5 bases and J lost 1 base. This CDR3 is built from 19 residues. The CDR3 region has the DNA TGTGCCAGCAGTAAGACTAGCGGGGGAACATTTAGCCCATCCTACGAGCAGTACTTC. Translating it yields CASSKTSGGTFSPSYEQYF. Looking up the rest from reference TRBV9 and TRBJ2-7 gives the full variable domain: DSGVTQTPKHLITATGQRVTLRCSPRSGDLSVYWYQQSLDQGLQFLIQYYNGEERAKGNILERFSAQQFPDLHSELNLSSLELGDSALYFCASSKTSGGTFSPSYEQYFGPGTRLTVT.

The V gene is TRBV20-1, the J gene TRBJ2-1; tentatively, D is TRBD2 (5 bases). The CDR3 covers 13 residues. Germline CDR1 DFQATT, CDR2 SNEGSKA (reference sequence). V was shortened by 4 bases and J by 4 bases, with 11 bases between the two germline ends. The DNA for the CDR3 is TGCAGTGCTAACACTAGGTCGTACAATGAGCAGTTCTTC. Its translation is CSANTRSYNEQFF.

In this sample, this clonotype turned up a few times. V usage is TRBV7-2 and J usage is TRBJ2-7; D tentatively reads TRBD1 or TRBD2 (5 bases each). Trimming took 4 bases from V and 0 from J, leaving 10 bases between them. The germline CDR1 and CDR2 sequences are SGHTA and FQGNSA. This CDR3 region has 14 residues. The CDR3: CASSSGRNSYEQYF. CDR3 DNA: TGTGCCAGCAGCTCGGGGCGGAACTCCTACGAGCAGTACTTC. Complete variable domain (other parts from reference TRBV7-2 and TRBJ2-7): GAGVSQSPSNKVTEKGKDVELRCDPISGHTALYWYRQSLGQGLEFLIYFQGNSAPDKSGLPSDRFSAERTGGSVSTLTIQRTQQEDSAVYLCASSSGRNSYEQYFGPGTRLTVT.

This clonotype was seen only a few times. The V and J genes are TRBV5-1 and TRBJ2-1, with D unclear. The V gene's germline CDR1 is SGHRS and CDR2 YFSETQ. Trimming left V 0 bases short and J 10 bases short, with 5 bases between. CDR3 size: 11 residues. This chain's CDR3 is CASSLGMEQFF. In DNA form, the CDR3 reads TGCGCCAGCAGCTTGGGGATGGAGCAGTTCTTC.

The chain has TRBV3-1 and TRBJ2-7; 7 nucleotides align to TRBD2. This CDR3 spans 15 amino acids. The junction had 6 bases not matched to a gene; V was cut back by 1 base and J by 3 bases. From germline, CDR1 is LGHDT and CDR2 YNNKEL (reference sequence). For the CDR3, the DNA is TGTGCCAGCAGCCAAGGTGCGGGAGCCCTCTACGAGCAGTACTTC. It encodes CASSQGAGALYEQYF.

This CDR3 is CASSIETRGGGRIYEQYF. CDR3 coding DNA: TGCGCCAGCAGCATAGAAACCCGCGGAGGGGGGCGCATCTACGAGCAGTACTTC. The rearrangement links TRBV5-1 to TRBJ2-7, with D tentatively TRBD1 or TRBD2 (6 bases each). The CDR3 is 18 residues long. Trimming removed 4 bases from V and 3 bases from J, with 26 bases in between. Germline CDR1 and CDR2: SGHRS and YFSETQ.

The chain couples TRBV5-1 to TRBJ2-3; 8 bases are shared with TRBD2. This CDR3 region has 14 residues. The trim removed 5 bases at V and 4 bases at J, leaving 6 bases unmatched. Looked up from germline, CDR1 is SGHRS and CDR2 is YFSETQ. Here the CDR3 DNA reads TGCGCCAGCAGGACTAGCGCCGGGGCAGATACGCAGTATTTT. Translating it yields CASRTSAGADTQYF.

The chain combines TRBV4-2 with TRBJ2-3; 14 bases map to TRBD2. The length of the CDR3 is 15 residues. Germline CDR1 LGHNA, CDR2 YNFKEQ. The trim removed 3 bases at V and 8 bases at J, leaving 4 bases unmatched. The DNA of the CDR3 is TGTGCCAGCAGCCAGGGACTAGCGGGGGAGTCTACGCAGTATTTT. Amino acid sequence: CASSQGLAGESTQYF.

The rearrangement links TRBV25-1 to TRBJ2-3; D gene ambiguous. Germline CDR1 and CDR2: MGHDK and SYGVNS. Trimming shortened V by 2 bases and J by 4 bases, and 10 bases separated the two germline ends. The CDR3 length is 14 residues. The CDR3 nucleotides read TGTGCCAGCAGTGAAAGTGCCTTTGCAGATACGCAGTATTTT. Its protein product is CASSESAFADTQYF.

This clonotype was recorded a few times. The chain uses TRBV9 and TRBJ2-1; a possible D gene is TRBD1 (6 bases). The V end lost 5 bases, the J end lost 8 bases, and 20 bases lay between the germline ends. The length of the CDR3 is 15 residues. Per the germline V gene, CDR1 is SGDLS and CDR2 is YYNGEE. The CDR3 nucleotides read TGTGCCAGCAGTGGGACACAGGTCCTACCCCATGAGCAGTTCTTC. It is translated as CASSGTQVLPHEQFF.

The rearrangement uses TRBV7-3 and TRBJ2-5; TRBD1 matches 7 bases. Germline lookup yields CDR1 SGHTA and CDR2 FQGTGA. CDR3 length: 15 amino acids. J was trimmed by 2 bases and V by 2 bases; bases with no gene match: 5. The chain's CDR3 is CASSLRGQAQETQYF. The CDR3 nucleotides read TGTGCCAGCAGCTTACGTGGACAGGCACAAGAGACCCAGTACTTC.

The chain recombines TRBV7-3 with TRBJ2-6, with TRBD2 matching 12 bases. The CDR3 has 17 residues. V trimming: 6 bases; J trimming: 0 bases; junction bases outside the gene matches: 3. Germline CDR1 reads SGHTA; CDR2 reads FQGTGA. In nucleotides, the CDR3 is TGTGCCAGCAGGTGGACTAGCGGGAACTCTGGGGCCAACGTCCTGACTTTC. This gives the protein CASRWTSGNSGANVLTF.

Here the CDR3 reads CASSQELDRRNQPQHF. CDR3 DNA: TGTGCCAGCAGCCAGGAGCTGGACCGACGCAATCAGCCCCAGCATTTT. The chain is built from TRBV4-2 and TRBJ1-5; D is unresolved. The CDR3 sequence is 16 residues long. Trimming cost V 3 bases and J 2 bases, with 14 bases left between them. The germline gives CDR1 LGHNA, CDR2 YNFKEQ.

This chain connects TRBV7-2 to TRBJ2-3; 9 bases are shared with TRBD1. Per the germline V gene, CDR1 is SGHTA and CDR2 is FQGNSA. The CDR3 consists of 16 residues. The V segment lost 0 bases and the J segment 5 bases; nucleotides outside the gene matches: 6. This CDR3 reads CASSLAKGQGQDTQYF. The CDR3 region has the DNA TGTGCCAGCAGCTTAGCGAAGGGACAGGGACAAGATACGCAGTATTTT.

In this sample, this clonotype turned up a few times. The chain uses TRBV20-1 and TRBJ2-1; 10 bases are shared with TRBD2. Germline V CDR1 and CDR2: DFQATT, SNEGSKA (reference sequence). The ends lost 5 bases at V and 2 bases at J; junction bases unmatched: 3. This CDR3 region has 14 residues. The CDR3 coding sequence is TGCAGTGCTTGGACTAGCGGCGCCTACAATGAGCAGTTCTTC. Protein sequence: CSAWTSGAYNEQFF.

This chain joins TRBV20-1 and TRBJ2-3; 8 nucleotides line up with TRBD2. Trimming at V came to 0 bases and at J to 2 bases, leaving 13 bases not matched to a gene. This CDR3 spans 18 amino acids. The germline gives CDR1 DFQATT, CDR2 SNEGSKA (reference sequence). CDR3 DNA sequence: TGCAGTGCTAGAGAAAGGCCCCAGCGGGGGTCCTTCACAGATACGCAGTATTTT. This gives the protein CSARERPQRGSFTDTQYF.

This rearrangement joins TRBV12-3 or TRBV12-4 to TRBJ2-3; D is unclear. The CDR3 covers 14 residues. Deletions cut 3 bases from V and 3 bases from J, with 10 bases between. CDR3 in amino acids: CASSLTPRTDTQYF. The CDR3 nucleotides are TGTGCCAGCAGTTTGACACCCAGGACAGATACGCAGTATTTT.

The CDR3 here is CASSFTGTETQYF. For the CDR3, the DNA is TGTGCCAGCAGCTTCACGGGTACAGAGACCCAGTACTTC. The chain is built from TRBV7-9 and TRBJ2-5; D remains unclear. The CDR3 is 13 amino acids. Germline V gene lookup returns CDR1 SEHNR and CDR2 FQNEAQ (reference sequence). V shed 3 bases and J shed 4 bases, with 9 bases lying between them.

The chain employs TRBV6-1 and TRBJ2-1; weak D call: TRBD2 (7 bases). The last part of the DNA fits TRBJ2-7 better; the J call may be wrong. CDR1 is MNHNS, CDR2 SASEGT, per germline. The CDR3 is 14 residues long. In nucleotides, the CDR3 is TGTGCCAGCAGTGAAGTGGGGGGGGCCCACGAGCAGTACTTC. Translating gives CASSEVGGAHEQYF.

This clonotype was found a few times. The V and J genes are TRBV5-6 and TRBJ1-5, with D tentatively TRBD1 (6 bases). Germline lookup yields CDR1 SGHDT and CDR2 YYEEEE. This CDR3 is built from 15 residues. V was pared by 4 bases and J by 0 bases, with 11 bases between. CDR3 DNA sequence: TGTGCCAGCAGCGGAACACAGGGTAGCAATCAGCCCCAGCATTTT. As protein: CASSGTQGSNQPQHF.

This chain joins TRBV2 and TRBJ2-7, with a possible D match to TRBD1 (7 bases). Trimming took off 6 bases at V and 4 bases at J, with 13 bases between the two ends. In germline, CDR1 is SNHLY, CDR2 FYNNEI. This CDR3 is 13 amino acids long. In nucleotides, the CDR3 is TGTGCCAGCAGGGCGGGACAGAAATACGAGCAGTACTTC. Translating it yields CASRAGQKYEQYF.

This clonotype was detected only a few times. The rearrangement uses TRBV6-5 and TRBJ2-7; D is possibly TRBD1 or TRBD2 (5 bases each). This CDR3 spans 13 amino acids. The germline V gene has CDR1 MNHEY and CDR2 SVGAGI. The V gene lost 5 bases and the J gene lost 3 bases, with 11 bases spanning the gap. For the CDR3, the DNA is TGTGCCAGCAGTACTCGGGACGGCTACGAGCAGTACTTC. Protein: CASSTRDGYEQYF.

This clonotype has a handful of counts. V and J are TRBV12-3 or TRBV12-4 and TRBJ2-7; 9 nucleotides match TRBD1. This CDR3 region has 15 residues. With 6 bases clipped from V and 2 bases from J, the junction kept 8 bases outside the gene matches. The CDR3 region is CASSSGTGKPYEQYF. In DNA form, the CDR3 reads TGTGCCAGCAGCTCCGGGACAGGGAAACCCTACGAGCAGTACTTC.